These T cell receptor beta chains were read from a single sample in a study of cytomegalovirus exposure and HLA in healthy donors. Sequencing was performed with immunoSEQ multiplex PCR; in TCRdb, only in-frame clones are kept and a portion is missing. The sample lists about 150,000 clones; 85% to 90% were seen once. What was sequenced was PBMCs. The source is a human donor in good health. CDR3s include the opening cysteine and the closing phenylalanine or tryptophan. D genes are given only for firm matches. The listing skips clone size in some rows; elsewhere it reads once, few, many or a size class.

TRBJ2-7,.,.,TRBV7-8,CASSFGGRSDEQYF,TGTGCCAGCAGCTTCGGAGGCCGATCTGACGAGCAGTACTTC
TRBJ1-1,.,TRBD1,TRBV30,CAWGDRGTEAFF,TGTGCCTGGGGGGACAGGGGCACTGAAGCTTTCTTT
TRBJ2-1,.,TRBD2,TRBV28,CASSFRTSGRGQFF,TGTGCCAGCAGTTTTCGTACTAGCGGGAGGGGGCAGTTCTTC
TRBJ1-1,.,.,TRBV14,CASSRGMNTEAFF,TGTGCCAGCAGCCGAGGCATGAACACTGAAGCTTTCTTT
TRBJ1-2,.,TRBD1,TRBV28,CASLFRGNYGYTF,TGTGCCAGCCTTTTCAGGGGGAACTATGGCTACACCTTC
TRBJ1-5,.,.,TRBV19,CASSLNTYSNQPQHF,TGTGCCAGTAGTCTGAACACATATAGCAATCAGCCCCAGCATTTT
TRBJ2-1,.,.,TRBV7-6,CASSLLGPYGTYNEQFF,TGTGCCAGCAGCTTATTGGGTCCCTACGGGACCTACAATGAGCAGTTCTTC
TRBJ1-2,.,.,TRBV6-4,CASRPQPGDYGYTF,TGTGCCAGCAGACCTCAGCCAGGGGACTATGGCTACACCTTC
TRBJ2-5,.,TRBD2,TRBV7-2,CASSFSSGGLQETQYF,TGTGCCAGCAGCTTCTCTAGCGGGGGCCTCCAAGAGACCCAGTACTTC
TRBJ2-7,.,.,TRBV9,CASSVAGDFYEQYF,TGTGCCAGCAGCGTAGCTGGAGACTTCTACGAGCAGTACTTC
TRBJ1-3,.,.,TRBV29-1,CSVDVQGAGNTIYF,TGCAGCGTTGACGTACAGGGTGCCGGAAACACCATATATTTT
TRBJ2-2,.,TRBD2,TRBV9,CASSDLAGETGELFF,TGTGCCAGCAGCGATCTGGCGGGGGAGACCGGGGAGCTGTTTTTT
TRBJ2-3,.,.,TRBV19,CASSPLPVTTSSTDTQYF,TGTGCCAGTAGTCCCCTGCCAGTTACAACCTCTAGCACAGATACGCAGTATTTT
TRBJ1-1,.,TRBD1,TRBV4-3,CASSQGQGVMNTEAFF,TGCGCCAGCAGCCAAGGGCAGGGGGTCATGAACACTGAAGCTTTCTTT
TRBJ2-7,.,.,TRBV18,CASSPFRGRDHEQYF,TGTGCCAGCTCACCATTTAGGGGGAGGGACCACGAGCAGTACTTC
TRBJ1-1,.,TRBD1,TRBV6-1,CASSVGGQGASRTEAFF,TGTGCCAGCAGTGTCGGGGGACAGGGGGCGAGTCGGACTGAAGCTTTCTTT
TRBJ1-1,.,TRBD1,TRBV5-6,CASRRWVTGLETEAFF,TGTGCCAGTCGTCGGTGGGTGACAGGGTTAGAAACTGAAGCTTTCTTT
TRBJ2-7,.,TRBD2,TRBV5-4,CASSLALGTSYYEQYF,TGTGCCAGCAGCTTGGCCCTCGGGACTAGCTATTACGAGCAGTACTTC
TRBJ2-7,.,TRBD2,TRBV5-6,CASSLLAGGLEQYF,TGTGCCAGCAGCCTCCTAGCGGGAGGGCTCGAGCAGTACTTC
TRBJ2-7,.,.,TRBV6-5,CASSALGSYEQYF,TGTGCCAGCAGTGCCCTCGGGTCCTACGAGCAGTACTTC
TRBJ2-7,.,.,TRBV29-1,CSVEDPGGRDREQYF,TGCAGCGTTGAAGATCCCGGGGGGCGAGATCGGGAGCAGTACTTC
TRBJ2-5,.,TRBD2,TRBV7-8,CASSWARGGQETQYF,TGTGCCAGCAGCTGGGCCCGCGGGGGCCAAGAGACCCAGTACTTC
TRBJ1-1,.,TRBD1,TRBV18,CASSRQGAFTEAFF,TGTGCCAGCTCCCGACAGGGGGCCTTCACTGAAGCTTTCTTT
TRBJ1-1,.,TRBD1,TRBV6-6,CASSYEGQPNTEAFF,TGTGCCAGCAGTTATGAGGGACAGCCGAACACTGAAGCTTTCTTT
TRBJ1-1,.,.,TRBV10-2,CASRTDTLNTEAFF,TGCGCCAGCAGAACGGACACGCTAAACACTGAAGCTTTCTTT
TRBJ2-5,.,TRBD1,TRBV7-9,CASSFREPWDRAETQYF,TGTGCCAGCAGCTTCCGTGAGCCTTGGGACAGGGCGGAGACCCAGTACTTC
TRBJ1-6,.,TRBD1,TRBV4-3,CASSQAPGTGSPLHF,TGCGCCAGCAGCCAAGCTCCAGGGACAGGTTCACCCCTCCACTTT
TRBJ1-5,once,.,TRBV19,CASTGGRSNQPQHF,TGTGCCAGTACGGGAGGGAGGAGCAATCAGCCCCAGCATTTT
TRBJ1-4,.,.,TRBV4-3,CASSPSGGGGEKLFF,TGCGCCAGCAGCCCCTCGGGAGGAGGGGGAGAAAAACTGTTTTTT
TRBJ2-1,.,TRBD2,TRBV27,CASSLSGGSYNEQFF,TGTGCCAGCAGTTTATCGGGGGGGAGCTACAATGAGCAGTTCTTC
TRBJ1-2,.,TRBD1,TRBV19,CASSVLGQASNYGYTF,TGTGCCAGTAGTGTACTCGGACAGGCCTCTAACTATGGCTACACCTTC
TRBJ2-1,.,TRBD2,TRBV19,CASSIVASGKYNEQFF,TGTGCCAGTAGTATAGTCGCTAGCGGGAAATACAATGAGCAGTTCTTC
TRBJ1-1,.,.,TRBV7-9,CASTHRGGTEAFF,TGTGCCAGCACCCACCGGGGGGGAACTGAAGCTTTCTTT
TRBJ1-2,.,TRBD1,TRBV25-1,CASRPGTAYGYTF,TGTGCCAGCAGGCCCGGGACAGCCTATGGCTACACCTTC
TRBJ1-3,.,TRBD1,TRBV27,CASARQGGNTIYF,TGTGCCAGCGCCCGACAGGGAGGAAACACCATATATTTT
TRBJ2-6,.,.,TRBV6-5,CASSYLGSSGANVLTF,TGTGCCAGCAGTTACTTAGGGAGCTCTGGGGCCAACGTCCTGACTTTC
TRBJ1-5,.,.,TRBV2,CASSEGTGNQPQHF,TGTGCCAGCAGTGAAGGGACAGGCAATCAGCCCCAGCATTTT
TRBJ1-2,.,.,TRBV11-2,CASSLEPSNYGYTF,TGTGCCAGCAGCTTAGAGCCCAGTAACTATGGCTACACCTTC
TRBJ2-7,.,TRBD2,TRBV5-4,CASSGGTSGRETYEQYF,TGTGCCAGCAGCGGGGGAACTAGCGGGAGGGAGACGTACGAGCAGTACTTC
TRBJ1-2,.,.,TRBV29-1,CSAAGGRPDSVYGYTF,TGCAGCGCCGCCGGCGGTCGTCCGGACAGCGTCTATGGCTACACCTTC
TRBJ2-1,.,.,TRBV7-2,CASSLFADFYNEQFF,TGTGCCAGCAGCTTATTTGCGGATTTTTACAATGAGCAGTTCTTC
TRBJ2-2,.,TRBD1,TRBV19,CASRLRTGQGRGNTGELFF,TGTGCCAGTAGGCTAAGAACGGGACAGGGACGGGGTAACACCGGGGAGCTGTTTTTT
TRBJ1-5,.,.,TRBV6-6,CASRRYRVSNQPQHF,TGTGCCAGCAGGAGATACAGGGTTAGCAATCAGCCCCAGCATTTT